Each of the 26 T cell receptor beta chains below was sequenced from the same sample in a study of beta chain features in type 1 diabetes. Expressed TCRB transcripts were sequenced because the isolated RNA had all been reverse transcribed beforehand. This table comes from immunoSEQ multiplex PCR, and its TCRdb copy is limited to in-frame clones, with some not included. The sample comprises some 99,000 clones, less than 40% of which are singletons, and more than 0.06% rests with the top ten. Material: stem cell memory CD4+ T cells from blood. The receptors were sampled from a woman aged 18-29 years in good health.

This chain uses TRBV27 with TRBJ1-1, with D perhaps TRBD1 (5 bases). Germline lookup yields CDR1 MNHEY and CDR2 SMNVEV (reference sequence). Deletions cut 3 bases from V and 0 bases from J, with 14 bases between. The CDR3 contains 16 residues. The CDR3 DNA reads TGTGCCAGCAGTTTCAGGGTTACTCACATGAACACTGAAGCTTTCTTT. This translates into CASSFRVTHMNTEAFF.

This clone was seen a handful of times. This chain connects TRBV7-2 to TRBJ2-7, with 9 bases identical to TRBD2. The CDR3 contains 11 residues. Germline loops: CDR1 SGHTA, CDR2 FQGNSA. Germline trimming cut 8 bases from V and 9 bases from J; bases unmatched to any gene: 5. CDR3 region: CASGGTSMQYF. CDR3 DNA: TGTGCCAGCGGAGGGACTAGCATGCAGTACTTC.

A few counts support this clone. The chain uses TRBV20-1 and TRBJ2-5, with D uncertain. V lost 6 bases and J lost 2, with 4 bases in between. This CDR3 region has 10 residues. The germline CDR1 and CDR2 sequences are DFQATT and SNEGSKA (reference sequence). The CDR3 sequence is CSASQETQYF. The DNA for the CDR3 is TGCAGTGCATCTCAAGAGACCCAGTACTTC.

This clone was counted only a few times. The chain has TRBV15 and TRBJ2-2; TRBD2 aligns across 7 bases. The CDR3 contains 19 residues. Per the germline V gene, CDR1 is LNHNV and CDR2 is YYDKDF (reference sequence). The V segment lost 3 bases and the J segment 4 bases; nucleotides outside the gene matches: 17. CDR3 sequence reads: CATSSGREVIDWPTGELFF. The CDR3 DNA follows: TGTGCCACCAGCAGTGGTCGGGAGGTAATAGATTGGCCCACCGGGGAGCTGTTTTTT. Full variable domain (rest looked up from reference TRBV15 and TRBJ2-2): DAMVIQNPRYQVTQFGKPVTLSCSQTLNHNVMYWYQQKSSQAPKLLFHYYDKDFNNEADTPDNFQSRRPNTSFCFLDIRSPGLGDTAMYLCATSSGREVIDWPTGELFFGEGSRLTVL.

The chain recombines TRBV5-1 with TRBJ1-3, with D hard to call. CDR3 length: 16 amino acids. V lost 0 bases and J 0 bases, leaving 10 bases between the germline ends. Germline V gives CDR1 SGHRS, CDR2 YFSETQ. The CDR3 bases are TGCGCCAGCAGCTTGGCCGATTCGGTCTCTGGAAACACCATATATTTT. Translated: CASSLADSVSGNTIYF.

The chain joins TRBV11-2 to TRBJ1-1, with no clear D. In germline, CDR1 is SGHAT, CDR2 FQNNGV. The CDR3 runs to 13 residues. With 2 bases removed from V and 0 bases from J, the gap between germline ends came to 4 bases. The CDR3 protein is CASSLQVNTEAFF. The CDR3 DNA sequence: TGTGCCAGCAGCTTACAGGTGAACACTGAAGCTTTCTTT.

The CDR3 sequence: CASRKGTSGNTGELFF. In DNA, the CDR3 is TGTGCCAGCAGGAAGGGAACTAGCGGGAACACCGGGGAGCTGTTTTTT. The chain uses TRBV7-3 and TRBJ2-2, with TRBD2 matching 8 bases. The CDR3 extends over 16 amino acids. J was trimmed by 1 base and V by 6 bases; bases with no gene match: 7. In germline, CDR1 is SGHTA, CDR2 FQGTGA.

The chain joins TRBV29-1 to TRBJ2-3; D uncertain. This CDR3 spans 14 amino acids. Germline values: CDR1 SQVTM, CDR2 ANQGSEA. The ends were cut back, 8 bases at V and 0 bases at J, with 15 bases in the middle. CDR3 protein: CSFGLTGSTDTQYF. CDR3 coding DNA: TGCAGCTTTGGATTGACGGGTAGCACAGATACGCAGTATTTT.

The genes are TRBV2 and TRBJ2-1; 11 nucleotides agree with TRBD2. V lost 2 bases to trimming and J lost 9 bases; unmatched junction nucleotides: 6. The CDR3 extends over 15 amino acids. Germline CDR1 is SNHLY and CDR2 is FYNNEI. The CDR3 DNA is TGTGCCAGCAGTGAACGACTAGCGGGAACCAGTGAGCAGTTCTTC. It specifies CASSERLAGTSEQFF.

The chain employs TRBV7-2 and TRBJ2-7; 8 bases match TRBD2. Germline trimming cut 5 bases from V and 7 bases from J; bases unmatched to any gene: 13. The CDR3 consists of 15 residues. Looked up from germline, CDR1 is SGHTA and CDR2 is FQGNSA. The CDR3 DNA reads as TGTGCCAGCAGCCCTTGGGGGCGGGAGGCGGGAGAGCAGTACTTC. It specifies CASSPWGREAGEQYF.

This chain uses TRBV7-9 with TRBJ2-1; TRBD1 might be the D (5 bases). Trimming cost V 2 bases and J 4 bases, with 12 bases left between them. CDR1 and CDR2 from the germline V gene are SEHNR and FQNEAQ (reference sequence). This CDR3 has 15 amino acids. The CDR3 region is CASSLTGHPYNEQFF. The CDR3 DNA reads TGTGCCAGCAGCTTAACAGGACACCCTTACAATGAGCAGTTCTTC.

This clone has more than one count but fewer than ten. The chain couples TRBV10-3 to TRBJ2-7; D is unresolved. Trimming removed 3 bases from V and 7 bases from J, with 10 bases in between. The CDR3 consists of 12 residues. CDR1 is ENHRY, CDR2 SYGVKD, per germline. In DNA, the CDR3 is TGTGCCATCAGTGACGAACCCAGGGAGCAGTACTTC. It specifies CAISDEPREQYF.

Written as DNA, the CDR3 is TGTGCCAGCAAGGGCGTGGCTAGCGGGAGGTACGAGCAGTACTTC. Protein: CASKGVASGRYEQYF. The V gene is TRBV6-6, the J gene TRBJ2-7; the match to TRBD2 covers 11 bases. The CDR3 is made up of 15 amino acids. J gave up 4 bases and V 7 bases, and 9 bases lay outside the gene matches. The germline V gene encodes CDR1 MNHNY and CDR2 SVGAGI (reference sequence).

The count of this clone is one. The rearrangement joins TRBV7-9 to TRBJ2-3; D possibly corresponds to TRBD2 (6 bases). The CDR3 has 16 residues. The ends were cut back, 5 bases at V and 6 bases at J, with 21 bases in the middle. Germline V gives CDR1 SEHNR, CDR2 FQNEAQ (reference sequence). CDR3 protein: CASSTRGWEAGDTQYF. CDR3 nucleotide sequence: TGTGCCAGCAGCACCCGGGGGTGGGAGGCCGGGGATACGCAGTATTTT. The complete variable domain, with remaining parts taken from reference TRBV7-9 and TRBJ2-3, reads DTGVSQNPRHKITKRGQNVTFRCDPISEHNRLYWYRQTLGQGPEFLTYFQNEAQLEKSRLLSDRFSAERPKGSFSTLEIQRTEQGDSAMYLCASSTRGWEAGDTQYFGPGTRLTVL.

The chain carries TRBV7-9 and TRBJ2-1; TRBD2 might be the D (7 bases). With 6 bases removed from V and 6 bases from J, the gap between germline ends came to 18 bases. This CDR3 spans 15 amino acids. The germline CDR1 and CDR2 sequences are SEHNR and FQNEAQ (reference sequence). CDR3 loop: CASSPRGGAFNEQFF. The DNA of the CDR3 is TGTGCCAGCAGTCCTAGGGGGGGGGCCTTCAATGAGCAGTTCTTC.

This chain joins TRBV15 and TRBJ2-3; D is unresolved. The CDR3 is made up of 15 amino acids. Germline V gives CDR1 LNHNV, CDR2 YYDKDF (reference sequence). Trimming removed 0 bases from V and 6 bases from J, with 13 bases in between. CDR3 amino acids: CATSRDLGLRDTQYF. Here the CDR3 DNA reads TGTGCCACCAGCAGAGATCTCGGGTTGAGGGATACGCAGTATTTT.

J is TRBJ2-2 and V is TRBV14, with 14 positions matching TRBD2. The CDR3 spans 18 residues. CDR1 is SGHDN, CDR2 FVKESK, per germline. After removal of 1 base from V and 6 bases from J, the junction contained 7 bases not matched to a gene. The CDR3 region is CASSQVGTSGRIAGELFF. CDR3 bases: TGTGCCAGCAGCCAAGTCGGGACTAGCGGGAGAATAGCCGGGGAGCTGTTTTTT.

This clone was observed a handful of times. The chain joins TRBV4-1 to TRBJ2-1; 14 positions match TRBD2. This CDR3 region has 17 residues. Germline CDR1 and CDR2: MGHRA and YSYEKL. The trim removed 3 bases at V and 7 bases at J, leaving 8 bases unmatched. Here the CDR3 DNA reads TGCGCCAGCAGCCATTCTCCGGGACTAGCGGGAGTTAATGAGCAGTTCTTC. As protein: CASSHSPGLAGVNEQFF.

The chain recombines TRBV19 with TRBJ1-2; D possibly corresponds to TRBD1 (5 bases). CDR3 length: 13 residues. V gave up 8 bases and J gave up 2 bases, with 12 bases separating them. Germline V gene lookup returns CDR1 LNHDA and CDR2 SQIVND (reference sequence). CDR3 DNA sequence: TGTGCCAGTGCGGACAAATCGAACTATGGCTACACCTTC. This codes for CASADKSNYGYTF.

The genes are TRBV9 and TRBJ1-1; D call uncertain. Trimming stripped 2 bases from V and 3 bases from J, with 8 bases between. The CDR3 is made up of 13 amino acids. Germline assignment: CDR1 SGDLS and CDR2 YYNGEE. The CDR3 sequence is CASSVTADTEAFF. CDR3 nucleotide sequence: TGTGCCAGCAGCGTCACAGCAGACACTGAAGCTTTCTTT.

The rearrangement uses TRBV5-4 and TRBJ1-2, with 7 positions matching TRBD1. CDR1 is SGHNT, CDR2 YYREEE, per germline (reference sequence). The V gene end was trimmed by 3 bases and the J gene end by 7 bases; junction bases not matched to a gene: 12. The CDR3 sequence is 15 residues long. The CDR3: CASSWDPGQISGYTF. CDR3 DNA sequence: TGTGCCAGCAGCTGGGATCCGGGACAGATCTCTGGCTACACCTTC.

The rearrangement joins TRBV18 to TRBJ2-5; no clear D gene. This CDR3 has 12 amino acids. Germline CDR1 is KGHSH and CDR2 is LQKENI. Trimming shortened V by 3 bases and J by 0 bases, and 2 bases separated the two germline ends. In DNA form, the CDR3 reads TGTGCCAGCTCACCCTACCAAGAGACCCAGTACTTC. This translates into CASSPYQETQYF.

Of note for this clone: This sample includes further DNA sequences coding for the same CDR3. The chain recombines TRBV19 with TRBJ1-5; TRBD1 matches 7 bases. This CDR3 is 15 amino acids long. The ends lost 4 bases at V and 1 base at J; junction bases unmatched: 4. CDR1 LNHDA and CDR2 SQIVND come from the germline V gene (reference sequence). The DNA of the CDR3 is TGTGCCAGTAGTACCACGACAGGGAGCAATCAGCCCCAGCATTTT. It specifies CASSTTTGSNQPQHF.

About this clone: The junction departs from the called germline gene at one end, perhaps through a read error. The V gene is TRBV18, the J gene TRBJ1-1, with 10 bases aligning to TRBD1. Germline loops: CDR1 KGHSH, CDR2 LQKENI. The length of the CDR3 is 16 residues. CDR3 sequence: CASSPGQGRKNIEAFF. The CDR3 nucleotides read TGTGCCAGCTCACCGGGACAGGGGAGGAAGAACATTGAAGCTTTCTTT.

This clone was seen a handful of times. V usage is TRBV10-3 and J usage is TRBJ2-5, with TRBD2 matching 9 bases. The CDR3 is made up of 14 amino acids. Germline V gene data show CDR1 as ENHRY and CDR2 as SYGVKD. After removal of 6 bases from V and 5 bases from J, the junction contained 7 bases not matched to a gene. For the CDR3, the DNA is TGTGCCATCAGGGGACTAGCCCCTCTGGAGACCCAGTACTTC. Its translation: CAIRGLAPLETQYF.

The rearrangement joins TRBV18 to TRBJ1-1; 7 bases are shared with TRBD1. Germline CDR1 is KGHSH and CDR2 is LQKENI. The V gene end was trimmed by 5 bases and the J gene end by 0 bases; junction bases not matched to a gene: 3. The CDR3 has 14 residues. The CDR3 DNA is TGTGCCAGCTCAGGGGGACAGATGAACACTGAAGCTTTCTTT. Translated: CASSGGQMNTEAFF.